Below are 6 T cell receptor beta chains sequenced from a single sample in a study of shared clonotypes between healthy human individuals. Profiled with immunoSEQ multiplex PCR; TCRdb holds only in-frame clones, not every one. The sample has more than 450,000 clones, 60% to 85% seen once. The sequencing sample was made of PBMCs. The receptors originated from a woman between 35 and 50 years old in good health. Some clones in this sample may be carry-over from other donors' samples.

The chain links TRBV5-1 to TRBJ2-5, with 11 bases that match TRBD2. This CDR3 comprises 15 residues. Germline trimming cut 4 bases from V and 11 bases from J; bases unmatched to any gene: 13. Germline V gene data show CDR1 as SGHRS and CDR2 as YFSETQ. The CDR3 DNA sequence: TGCGCCAGCAGCCCAAGGGGAGTGACTAGCGGGACTCAGTACTTC. Protein sequence: CASSPRGVTSGTQYF.

The chain carries TRBV6-5 and TRBJ2-7, with 9 bases that match TRBD2. Per germline, CDR1 MNHEY and CDR2 SVGAGI. This CDR3 comprises 15 residues. V gave up 0 bases and J gave up 2 bases; unmatched junction bases: 2. For the CDR3, the DNA is TGTGCCAGCAGTTACTCAGGCGGGAGGGCCTACGAGCAGTACTTC. Its protein is CASSYSGGRAYEQYF.

This sequence joins TRBV14 and TRBJ2-7; 11 nucleotides match TRBD2. Per germline, CDR1 SGHDN and CDR2 FVKESK. The CDR3 contains 15 residues. V was clipped by 4 bases and J by 4 bases; unmatched bases: 6. CDR3 protein: CASSRGTSGFYEQYF. The CDR3 nucleotides are TGTGCCAGCAGCCGAGGGACTAGCGGATTTTACGAGCAGTACTTC.

The chain recombines TRBV7-9 with TRBJ1-3; no definite D call. Germline CDR1 SEHNR, CDR2 FQNEAQ (reference sequence). This CDR3 region has 15 residues. The germline V and J ends were trimmed by 1 base and 7 bases, with 14 bases remaining between them. The DNA of the CDR3 is TGTGCCAGCAGCTTAGGGACCCCAGTGTGGAACACCATATATTTT. Translating gives CASSLGTPVWNTIYF.

Many counts were recorded for this clone. The rearrangement joins TRBV7-2 to TRBJ1-6, with D possibly being TRBD1 (6 bases). This CDR3 region has 16 residues. Germline CDR1 reads SGHTA; CDR2 reads FQGNSA. The V end lost 5 bases, the J end lost 9 bases, and 20 bases lay between the germline ends. The CDR3 DNA is TGTGCCAGCAGCCGGAGGGGGAGGGCGGGAAGTTCACCCCTCCACTTT. Translation: CASSRRGRAGSSPLHF.

This clone was found a few times. The chain has TRBV7-2 and TRBJ2-2; weak D call: TRBD1 (7 bases). This CDR3 has 18 amino acids. Trimming left V 0 bases short and J 5 bases short, with 19 bases between. CDR1 is SGHTA and CDR2 is FQGNSA in the germline V gene. CDR3 bases: TGTGCCAGCAGCTTAGCCCCAGGAGGGGGCGGTGGGACCGGGGAGCTGTTTTTT. Protein: CASSLAPGGGGGTGELFF.